A single sample gave rise to the 9 T cell receptor beta chains below, sequenced in a study of CD8 T cells in ankylosing spondylitis (dated by TCRdb to about 2017). No antigen has been assigned to these receptors. Libraries were prepared through 5' RACE. The listed sequencing device is Illumina HiSeq 2500. The raw public reads went through TCRdb reprocessing: fastp at Q25, MiXCR clone calling, in-frame beta chains kept. All rows with the same CDR3 protein become a single entry with the most common DNA and genes. Recorded for this sample are about 510,000 distinct CDR3 sequences; under 5.5% of them occurred a single time. The top ten hold under 4.5% of the sample. Broad study findings and their caveats: A TCR beta motif of eight highly homologous amino acid variants appeared characteristic of blood from ankylosing spondylitis patients.

Sequencing was performed on blood, either unsorted or a sorted T cell fraction (not recorded which). Receptors originate from a male donor with ankylosing spondylitis.

This clonotype has a count of ten or more. The chain is built from TRBV12-3 or TRBV12-4 and TRBJ1-1; D is perhaps TRBD1 (5 bases). There are 15 residues in the CDR3. Trimming left V 3 bases short and J 1 base short, with 12 bases between. CDR3: CASSLKGTTNTEAFF. CDR3 nucleotide sequence: TGTGCCAGCAGTTTGAAGGGGACCACGAACACTGAAGCTTTCTTT.

At least ten counts were recorded for this clonotype. This sequence joins TRBV9 and TRBJ2-5; 8 bases agree with TRBD2. V was clipped by 4 bases and J by 1 base; unmatched bases: 9. Germline CDR1 and CDR2: SGDLS and YYNGEE. This CDR3 comprises 16 residues. This CDR3 reads CASSPRGGGTQETQYF. The CDR3 DNA sequence: TGTGCCAGCAGCCCCCGTGGCGGGGGGACCCAAGAGACCCAGTACTTC. Full variable domain (remainder filled in from reference TRBV9 and TRBJ2-5): DSGVTQTPKHLITATGQRVTLRCSPRSGDLSVYWYQQSLDQGLQFLIQYYNGEERAKGNILERFSAQQFPDLHSELNLSSLELGDSALYFCASSPRGGGTQETQYFGPGTRLLVL.

A few counts support this clonotype. The V call is TRBV29-1, the J call TRBJ2-2, with 9 nucleotides matching TRBD1. Germline CDR1 reads SQVTM; CDR2 reads ANQGSEA. J gave up 3 bases and V 7 bases, and 9 bases lay outside the gene matches. The CDR3 totals 15 residues. The CDR3 sequence is CSATQGAFDTGELFF. DNA for the CDR3: TGCAGCGCTACACAGGGGGCCTTTGACACCGGGGAGCTGTTTTTT.

At least ten counts were recorded for this clonotype. This chain links TRBV7-2 with TRBJ1-2; no clear D. The V gene's germline CDR1 is SGHTA and CDR2 FQGNSA. The ends were cut back, 7 bases at V and 7 bases at J, with 22 bases in the middle. This CDR3 region has 15 residues. The CDR3, as DNA: TGTGCCAGCAATCGTCAGTTTAGTCTCGCCGGTGGCTACACCTTC. Translated: CASNRQFSLAGGYTF.

This clonotype appeared many times. The chain has TRBV2 and TRBJ1-4; D unresolved. The germline V and J ends were trimmed by 5 bases and 5 bases, with 15 bases remaining between them. Looked up from germline, CDR1 is SNHLY and CDR2 is FYNNEI. This CDR3 is 15 amino acids long. DNA of the CDR3: TGTGCCAGCAGTCAGAACCCCGGCAGGAATGAAAAACTGTTTTTT. Translation gives CASSQNPGRNEKLFF.

This clonotype occurred many times. The chain joins TRBV29-1 to TRBJ2-3, with 8 nucleotides matching TRBD1. The CDR3 has 14 amino acids. J was trimmed by 1 base and V by 6 bases; bases with no gene match: 6. The germline CDR1 and CDR2 sequences are SQVTM and ANQGSEA. CDR3 residues: CSVGTGKRTDTQYF. In DNA form, the CDR3 reads TGCAGCGTCGGGACAGGCAAGCGCACAGATACGCAGTATTTT.

This clonotype was detected ten times or more. The chain joins TRBV4-3 to TRBJ2-2, with 8 bases aligning to TRBD2. The CDR3 is made up of 14 amino acids. Germline CDR1 LGHNA, CDR2 YSLEER. V lost 4 bases to trimming and J lost 5 bases; unmatched junction nucleotides: 3. This CDR3 is CASSRVAGTGELFF. The CDR3 nucleotides read TGCGCCAGCAGCCGGGTAGCGGGGACCGGGGAGCTGTTTTTT.

There are a few counts of this clonotype. The chain carries TRBV3-1 and TRBJ2-1, with 9 positions matching TRBD2. Germline V gene sequence: CDR1 LGHDT, CDR2 YNNKEL (reference sequence). The CDR3 is made up of 15 amino acids. The trim removed 6 bases at V and 7 bases at J, leaving 10 bases unmatched. CDR3 sequence reads: CASRPGTSISNEQFF. The CDR3 nucleotides are TGTGCCAGCAGGCCCGGGACTAGCATCTCGAATGAGCAGTTCTTC.

In this sample, this clonotype turned up many times. The CDR3 reads CATSDPGPSRTDTQYF. CDR3 in DNA: TGTGCCACCAGTGATCCTGGCCCTTCCCGCACAGATACGCAGTATTTT. J is TRBJ2-3 and V is TRBV24-1; D call uncertain. This CDR3 has 16 residues. The V end was cut by 3 bases, the J end by 1 base, with 13 bases between. Germline CDR1 KGHDR, CDR2 SFDVKD.